The entry below describes one T cell receptor beta chain. Its antigen is not identified. Germline V gives CDR1 LNHDA, CDR2 SQIVND (reference sequence). V was trimmed by 5 bases and J by 3 bases, leaving 14 bases between them. This CDR3 is 15 amino acids long. In the PCR, 60 Vbeta and 13 Jbeta primers were used. The assay was immunoSEQ multiplex PCR, and TCRdb's table has in-frame clones only and misses some. The table has 150,000 to 170,000 clones, roughly three quarters seen once. The source of the sample is a study of cytomegalovirus exposure and HLA in healthy donors. Whole-study results and caveats: The study flagged some 170 TCR beta chains as cytomegalovirus-associated.

V usage is TRBV19 and J usage is TRBJ1-5; possibly TRBD1 for D (5 bases). The source is a man aged 30-40 years in good health and CMV-seropositive. Sample: PBMCs. CDR3 in amino acids: CASSAAGTFNQPQHF. Here the CDR3 DNA reads TGTGCCAGTAGTGCGGCAGGGACTTTCAATCAGCCCCAGCATTTT. The whole variable domain, remainder taken from reference TRBV19 and TRBJ1-5, is DGGITQSPKYLFRKEGQNVTLSCEQNLNHDAMYWYRQDPGQGLRLIYYSQIVNDFQKGDIAEGYSVSREKKESFPLTVTSAQKNPTAFYLCASSAAGTFNQPQHFGDGTRLSIL.